The entry below gives a single TCR beta chain sequence along with its context. Method: immunoSEQ multiplex PCR; TCRdb's copy keeps in-frame clones and lacks some. The sample contains some 160,000 clones, approximately 90% of which appear only once. The data were taken from a study of blood T cell repertoires in COVID-19. In the study overall: Whether acute or convalescent, the COVID-19 samples came from the United States, Italy and Spain.

The sequenced sample consisted of peripheral blood. The TCR was taken from a man aged 50 or older who had recovered from COVID-19.

CDR3 coding DNA: TGTGCCAGCAGCTTAACTAGCGGCCATTACAATGAGCAGTTCTTC. Translation gives CASSLTSGHYNEQFF. The chain couples TRBV11-2 to TRBJ2-1, with 8 bases lining up with TRBD2. Germline loops: CDR1 SGHAT, CDR2 FQNNGV. The trim removed 2 bases at V and 4 bases at J, leaving 4 bases unmatched. This CDR3 is built from 15 residues.